Listed below are T cell receptor beta chains from one sample, sequenced in a study of regulatory T cells in long-lasting Graves disease. TCRdb passed the multiplex PCR reads through MiXCR, listing each CDR3 protein once. Here the sample spans about 340,000 distinct CDR3 sequences, around 20% being singletons. The starting material was peripheral blood mononuclear cells (PBMCs), obtained when the disease was refractory, from a patient treated with antithyroid drugs. Receptors were obtained from a female donor with Graves disease. CDR3s include the opening cysteine and the closing phenylalanine or tryptophan. The order of the fields is V gene, D gene, J gene, clone size, CDR3 protein, CDR3 DNA. The D gene is left open where the match is weak. The listing skips clone size in some rows; elsewhere it reads once, few, many or a size class.

V: TRBV20-1; D: .; J: TRBJ1-4; size: .; CDR3: CSARGQVVTFPFEKLFF; DNA: TGCAGTGCTAGGGGACAAGTCGTGACCTTTCCTTTCGAAAAACTGTTTTTT
V: TRBV28; D: .; J: TRBJ2-6; size: many; CDR3: CASSLLGFGSGANVLTF; DNA: TGTGCCAGCAGTTTACTTGGTTTCGGCTCTGGGGCCAACGTCCTGACTTTC
V: TRBV4-1; D: .; J: TRBJ1-2; size: .; CDR3: CASSQDAGPLYGYTF; DNA: TGCGCCAGCAGCCAAGACGCAGGCCCGTTATATGGCTACACCTTC
V: TRBV18; D: .; J: TRBJ2-7; size: few; CDR3: CASSPDRRSTYEQYF; DNA: TGTGCCAGCTCACCAGACAGACGATCTACCTACGAGCAGTACTTC
V: TRBV29-1; D: TRBD1; J: TRBJ1-1; size: many; CDR3: CSVGQGMTEAFF; DNA: TGCAGCGTTGGACAGGGAATGACTGAAGCTTTCTTT
V: TRBV30; D: .; J: TRBJ1-5; size: .; CDR3: CACPGLSNQPQHF; DNA: TGTGCCTGCCCCGGCCTCTCCAATCAGCCCCAGCATTTT
V: TRBV9; D: TRBD2; J: TRBJ2-5; size: many; CDR3: CASSVSGGPIQETQYF; DNA: TGTGCCAGCAGCGTAAGCGGGGGACCTATCCAAGAGACCCAGTACTTC
V: TRBV12-3/TRBV12-4; D: TRBD1; J: TRBJ2-5; size: many; CDR3: CASSPQQGNQETQYF; DNA: TGTGCCAGCAGTCCCCAACAGGGGAATCAAGAGACCCAGTACTTC
V: TRBV9; D: TRBD2; J: TRBJ2-2; size: few; CDR3: CASSSSGRTNTGELFF; DNA: TGTGCCAGCAGCTCTAGCGGGAGGACGAACACCGGGGAGCTGTTTTTT
V: TRBV29-1; D: TRBD1; J: TRBJ2-5; size: many; CDR3: CSVDGDRGRETQYF; DNA: TGCAGCGTTGACGGGGACAGGGGGCGAGAGACCCAGTACTTC
V: TRBV19; D: .; J: TRBJ1-1; size: .; CDR3: CASLGRLGTEAFF; DNA: TGTGCCTCCTTAGGGAGGTTGGGCACTGAAGCTTTCTTT
V: TRBV6-5; D: .; J: TRBJ1-5; size: few; CDR3: CASSYGWGVEGLQPQHF; DNA: TGTGCCAGCAGTTACGGTTGGGGGGTTGAGGGCCTCCAGCCCCAGCATTTT
V: TRBV4-2; D: .; J: TRBJ1-4; size: .; CDR3: CASSQAPQAEKLFF; DNA: TGTGCCAGCAGCCAAGCCCCGCAAGCTGAAAAACTGTTTTTT
V: TRBV28; D: .; J: TRBJ2-5; size: many; CDR3: CASSLKGPQETQYF; DNA: TGTGCCAGCAGTTTGAAAGGGCCCCAAGAGACCCAGTACTTC
V: TRBV6-1; D: .; J: TRBJ1-1; size: many; CDR3: CASSAHSGDTEAFF; DNA: TGTGCCAGCAGTGCACACAGTGGGGACACTGAAGCTTTCTTT
V: TRBV5-1; D: .; J: TRBJ2-7; size: few; CDR3: CASSLGGFSGVEQYF; DNA: TGCGCCAGCAGCTTGGGTGGCTTCTCAGGCGTCGAGCAGTACTTC
V: TRBV2; D: .; J: TRBJ2-3; size: .; CDR3: CASSEGQTATDTQYF; DNA: TGTGCCAGCAGTGAAGGACAAACTGCGACAGATACGCAGTATTTT
V: TRBV5-1; D: .; J: TRBJ1-2; size: many; CDR3: CASSPDNNYGYTF; DNA: TGTGCCAGCAGCCCGGACAATAACTATGGCTACACCTTC
V: TRBV20-1; D: TRBD1; J: TRBJ2-7; size: many; CDR3: CSAGTGQKVTYEQYF; DNA: TGCAGTGCTGGAACGGGACAGAAGGTTACATACGAGCAGTACTTC
V: TRBV29-1; D: .; J: TRBJ2-5; size: few; CDR3: CSAGPQETQYF; DNA: TGCAGCGCGGGGCCTCAAGAGACCCAGTACTTC
V: TRBV5-1; D: TRBD1; J: TRBJ1-1; size: few; CDR3: CASSPTGGYAFF; DNA: TGCGCCAGCAGCCCTACAGGGGGCTACGCTTTCTTT
V: TRBV7-9; D: .; J: TRBJ2-3; size: .; CDR3: CASGGFRDTQYF; DNA: TGTGCCAGCGGCGGTTTCAGGGATACGCAGTATTTT
V: TRBV15; D: .; J: TRBJ1-2; size: many; CDR3: CATSREIPSWTYGYTF; DNA: TGTGCCACCAGCAGAGAGATACCTTCATGGACTTATGGCTACACCTTC
V: TRBV6-1; D: .; J: TRBJ1-1; size: .; CDR3: CASSEDQGPTEAFF; DNA: TGTGCCAGCAGTGAAGACCAGGGGCCCACTGAAGCTTTCTTT
V: TRBV20-1; D: TRBD1; J: TRBJ1-4; size: many; CDR3: CSAHGTGGLEKLFF; DNA: TGCAGTGCACATGGGACAGGGGGGCTGGAAAAACTGTTTTTT
V: TRBV20-1; D: .; J: TRBJ1-1; size: few; CDR3: CSARVGQGAEAFF; DNA: TGCAGTGCTAGAGTAGGGCAGGGCGCTGAAGCTTTCTTT
V: TRBV19; D: .; J: TRBJ2-7; size: many; CDR3: CASSSRQAPYEQYF; DNA: TGTGCCAGTAGTAGCAGACAGGCCCCCTACGAGCAGTACTTC
V: TRBV7-8; D: .; J: TRBJ2-5; size: many; CDR3: CASRDLGRETQYF; DNA: TGTGCCAGCAGAGATCTAGGTCGAGAGACCCAGTACTTC
V: TRBV6-1; D: TRBD2; J: TRBJ2-3; size: few; CDR3: CASWPSGIRIPDTQYF; DNA: TGTGCCAGCTGGCCTAGCGGAATACGTATACCAGATACGCAGTATTTT
V: TRBV11-2; D: .; J: TRBJ2-5; size: many; CDR3: CASSFTDSLLQETQYF; DNA: TGTGCCAGCAGCTTCACCGACAGTCTCCTCCAAGAGACCCAGTACTTC
V: TRBV20-1; D: TRBD1; J: TRBJ1-5; size: .; CDR3: CSARDNPGTGGGQPQHF; DNA: TGCAGTGCTAGAGACAACCCCGGGACAGGGGGCGGCCAGCCCCAGCATTTT
V: TRBV19; D: TRBD1; J: TRBJ1-2; size: .; CDR3: CASSIGTAGRGNGYTF; DNA: TGTGCCAGTAGTATTGGGACAGCGGGCCGTGGAAACGGCTACACCTTC
V: TRBV20-1; D: .; J: TRBJ1-6; size: many; CDR3: CSAGEGQRNSPLHF; DNA: TGCAGTGCGGGGGAGGGGCAGAGAAATTCACCCCTCCACTTT
V: TRBV7-9; D: TRBD1; J: TRBJ2-6; size: once; CDR3: CAGSWDRGANVLTF; DNA: TGTGCCGGCAGCTGGGACAGGGGGGCCAACGTCCTGACTTTC
V: TRBV28; D: TRBD2; J: TRBJ2-7; size: many; CDR3: CASSPGLAPSYEQYF; DNA: TGTGCCAGCAGTCCCGGACTAGCGCCTTCCTACGAGCAGTACTTC
V: TRBV3-1; D: .; J: TRBJ2-3; size: few; CDR3: CASSQDVAASTDTQYF; DNA: TGTGCCAGCAGCCAAGATGTAGCGGCCTCCACAGATACGCAGTATTTT
V: TRBV6-2/TRBV6-3; D: .; J: TRBJ2-7; size: many; CDR3: CASSYSTGTSQYF; DNA: TGTGCCAGCAGTTACTCGACTGGGACCTCGCAGTACTTC
V: TRBV6-5; D: .; J: TRBJ1-5; size: many; CDR3: CASSYSRWQRYSNQPQHF; DNA: TGTGCCAGCAGTTACTCGAGGTGGCAGAGATATAGCAATCAGCCCCAGCATTTT
V: TRBV27; D: .; J: TRBJ1-4; size: many; CDR3: CASSFLNEKLFF; DNA: TGTGCCAGCAGTTTTCTAAATGAAAAACTGTTTTTT
V: TRBV11-2; D: .; J: TRBJ1-1; size: many; CDR3: CASSLAGTRNTEAFF; DNA: TGTGCCAGCAGCTTAGCGGGGACTCGTAACACTGAAGCTTTCTTT
V: TRBV30; D: .; J: TRBJ1-1; size: many; CDR3: CAWSMAANTEAFF; DNA: TGTGCCTGGAGTATGGCGGCGAACACTGAAGCTTTCTTT
V: TRBV24-1; D: TRBD1; J: TRBJ2-6; size: few; CDR3: CATGTIKGAAGANVLTF; DNA: TGTGCCACCGGGACAATCAAGGGGGCGGCTGGGGCCAACGTCCTGACTTTC
V: TRBV6-5; D: .; J: TRBJ2-2; size: many; CDR3: CASSYTDTGELFF; DNA: TGTGCCAGCAGTTACACGGACACCGGGGAGCTGTTTTTT
V: TRBV19; D: .; J: TRBJ1-1; size: few; CDR3: CASQRQGQGDTEAFF; DNA: TGTGCCAGTCAAAGGCAGGGTCAGGGAGACACTGAAGCTTTCTTT
V: TRBV6-1; D: .; J: TRBJ2-3; size: .; CDR3: CASRGSDTQYF; DNA: TGTGCCAGCAGGGGATCAGATACGCAGTATTTT